Listed here are 22 T cell receptor beta chains from one sample, sequenced in a study of identical twins. TCRdb reanalysed the 5' RACE reads using MiXCR and keeps one entry per CDR3 protein. The sample records 400,000 to 600,000 distinct CDR3 sequences, approximately 20% being singletons. The same data also contributed to another study, on yellow fever vaccine responses in identical twins.

Specimen: CD4+ T cells sorted from blood. These receptors were taken from a woman aged 18-35 years in good health.

The chain couples TRBV6-1 to TRBJ2-1; D perhaps matches TRBD2 (6 bases). The V and J ends lost 5 bases and 7 bases respectively, with 18 bases between them. Germline lookup yields CDR1 MNHNS and CDR2 SASEGT. The CDR3 is 15 amino acids. As DNA, the CDR3 is TGTGCCAGCAGTATTTACCCGACCGGGACTAATGAGCAGTTCTTC. Its protein is CASSIYPTGTNEQFF.

This clonotype was seen many times. The chain is built from TRBV11-2 and TRBJ2-3; TRBD1 agrees at 12 bases. This CDR3 has 18 residues. V lost 3 bases, J lost 0 bases, and 7 bases stayed unmatched. The germline V gene has CDR1 SGHAT and CDR2 FQNNGV. CDR3 protein: CASSFSGTGGSSTDTQYF. The CDR3 DNA is TGTGCCAGCAGCTTCTCCGGGACAGGGGGCTCTAGCACAGATACGCAGTATTTT. Together with reference TRBV11-2 and TRBJ2-3, the CDR3 gives the full variable domain: EAGVAQSPRYKIIEKRQSVAFWCNPISGHATLYWYQQILGQGPKLLIQFQNNGVVDDSQLPKDRFSAERLKGVDSTLKIQPAKLEDSAVYLCASSFSGTGGSSTDTQYFGPGTRLTVL.

CDR3 protein: CASSSGSLGEQFF. CDR3 nucleotides: TGTGCCAGCAGCTCTGGCTCCTTGGGGGAGCAGTTCTTC. This chain connects TRBV7-3 to TRBJ2-1; D is undetermined. CDR3 length: 13 residues. CDR1 and CDR2 from the germline V gene are SGHTA and FQGTGA. With 4 bases removed from V and 10 bases from J, the gap between germline ends came to 14 bases.

This clonotype has just a few counts. The chain is built from TRBV12-3 or TRBV12-4 and TRBJ2-1; no clear D. The CDR3 has 12 amino acids. V was trimmed by 6 bases and J by 8 bases, leaving 11 bases between them. CDR3 sequence (DNA): TGTGCCAGCAGACCGATCGTTCATGAGCAGTTCTTC. The encoded protein is CASRPIVHEQFF.

The chain carries TRBV20-1 and TRBJ1-1, with 9 positions matching TRBD1. CDR3 length equals 15 residues. CDR1 and CDR2 from the germline V gene are DFQATT and SNEGSKA (reference sequence). V trimming: 6 bases; J trimming: 0 bases; junction bases outside the gene matches: 8. CDR3 nucleotides: TGCAGTGCATCCGGACAGGGGACCATGAACACTGAAGCTTTCTTT. It encodes CSASGQGTMNTEAFF.

This chain uses TRBV19 with TRBJ1-1; D remains unclear. The V end was cut by 0 bases, the J end by 6 bases, with 8 bases between. Germline V lookup: CDR1 LNHDA, CDR2 SQIVND (reference sequence). The CDR3 runs to 13 residues. CDR3 bases: TGTGCCAGTAGTATAGATCTCGTGGCTGAAGCTTTCTTT. Translated: CASSIDLVAEAFF.

This clonotype was counted between two and nine times. The chain employs TRBV7-9 and TRBJ2-1, with D uncertain. The CDR3 runs to 11 residues. Germline V gene data show CDR1 as SEHNR and CDR2 as FQNEAQ (reference sequence). Deletions cut 2 bases from V and 9 bases from J, with 5 bases between. CDR3 amino acids: CASSLPSEQFF. The DNA of the CDR3 is TGTGCCAGCAGCTTACCGTCTGAGCAGTTCTTC. The full variable domain, its missing parts supplied by reference TRBV7-9 and TRBJ2-1, is DTGVSQNPRHKITKRGQNVTFRCDPISEHNRLYWYRQTLGQGPEFLTYFQNEAQLEKSRLLSDRFSAERPKGSFSTLEIQRTEQGDSAMYLCASSLPSEQFFGPGTRLTVL.

The chain is built from TRBV11-2 and TRBJ2-7; 12 bases align to TRBD2. The CDR3 loop spans 18 amino acids. V lost 3 bases and J lost 9; bases outside the gene matches: 18. Germline-derived CDR1 and CDR2 are SGHAT and FQNNGV. For the CDR3, the DNA is TGTGCCAGCAGCTTTGGACTAGCGGGACCCAGATTTTCTATCGGGCAGTACTTC. Translating it yields CASSFGLAGPRFSIGQYF. Together with reference TRBV11-2 and TRBJ2-7, the CDR3 gives the full variable domain: EAGVAQSPRYKIIEKRQSVAFWCNPISGHATLYWYQQILGQGPKLLIQFQNNGVVDDSQLPKDRFSAERLKGVDSTLKIQPAKLEDSAVYLCASSFGLAGPRFSIGQYFGPGTRLTVT.

This clonotype was detected only a few times. The chain has TRBV7-8 and TRBJ2-7; D might be TRBD1 or TRBD2, each matching 5 bases. The CDR3 extends over 16 amino acids. V was shortened by 4 bases and J by 0 bases, with 16 bases between the two germline ends. Germline V gene lookup returns CDR1 SGHVS and CDR2 FQNEAQ. This CDR3 is CASSSVPGALSYEQYF. DNA for the CDR3: TGTGCCAGCAGCTCGGTCCCCGGGGCCCTCTCCTACGAGCAGTACTTC. The variable domain in full, completed from reference TRBV7-8 and TRBJ2-7, reads GAGVSQSPRYKVAKRGQDVALRCDPISGHVSLFWYQQALGQGPEFLTYFQNEAQLDKSGLPSDRFFAERPEGSVSTLKIQRTQQEDSAVYLCASSSVPGALSYEQYFGPGTRLTVT.

This rearrangement joins TRBV7-8 to TRBJ2-3; 9 bases are shared with TRBD2. Germline loops: CDR1 SGHVS, CDR2 FQNEAQ. V trimming: 3 bases; J trimming: 4 bases; junction bases outside the gene matches: 5. This CDR3 contains 15 residues. For the CDR3, the DNA is TGTGCCAGCAGCTTCCCAGCGGGGGGATCAGATACGCAGTATTTT. Residues: CASSFPAGGSDTQYF.

This clonotype was observed a handful of times. This sequence joins TRBV4-2 and TRBJ2-3; the match to TRBD2 covers 10 bases. The CDR3 extends over 17 amino acids. Trimming took 1 base from V and 7 from J; bases not matched to a gene: 11. Germline V gene lookup returns CDR1 LGHNA and CDR2 YNFKEQ. The CDR3 sequence: CASSQVPSGGQIYTQYF. In nucleotides, the CDR3 is TGTGCCAGCAGCCAAGTACCTAGCGGGGGCCAAATTTATACGCAGTATTTT.

This rearrangement joins TRBV5-1 to TRBJ2-5; 10 bases are shared with TRBD2. V trimming: 4 bases; J trimming: 3 bases; junction bases outside the gene matches: 6. Germline assignment: CDR1 SGHRS and CDR2 YFSETQ. This CDR3 has 15 amino acids. DNA of the CDR3: TGCGCCAGCAGCCCCGGGACTAGCGAAAAAGAGACCCAGTACTTC. This encodes CASSPGTSEKETQYF.

The J gene is TRBJ2-3, the V gene TRBV9, with 7 bases aligning to TRBD1. Germline V gene sequence: CDR1 SGDLS, CDR2 YYNGEE. Losses at the gene ends were 0 bases for V and 7 bases for J; bases not matched to a gene: 11. The CDR3 contains 16 residues. CDR3 sequence: CASSVAGQRYSNTQYF. Written as DNA, the CDR3 is TGTGCCAGCAGCGTAGCGGGACAGCGGTATTCAAATACGCAGTATTTT.

The V and J genes are TRBV3-1 and TRBJ2-1; TRBD1 matches 10 bases. Germline V gene lookup returns CDR1 LGHDT and CDR2 YNNKEL (reference sequence). The CDR3 extends over 17 amino acids. V lost 2 bases, J lost 5 bases, and 9 bases stayed unmatched. The CDR3 reads CASSQPKDRGGDNEQFF. The CDR3 DNA sequence: TGTGCCAGCAGCCAACCCAAGGACAGGGGGGGAGACAATGAGCAGTTCTTC.

This clonotype has a handful of counts. This chain links TRBV7-9 with TRBJ1-2; D not certain. The CDR3 length is 13 residues. Germline CDR1 and CDR2: SEHNR and FQNEAQ (reference sequence). V was clipped by 10 bases and J by 3 bases, with 15 bases between them. The CDR3 here is CATAGGSYYGYTF. DNA of the CDR3: TGTGCCACCGCGGGAGGATCCTACTATGGCTACACCTTC.

This clonotype has only a few counts. This chain uses TRBV7-8 with TRBJ2-1; D could derive from TRBD1 or TRBD2 (5 bases each). CDR1 and CDR2 from the germline V gene are SGHVS and FQNEAQ. V gave up 1 base and J gave up 4 bases, with 11 bases separating them. The CDR3 spans 15 residues. The CDR3 coding sequence is TGTGCCAGCAGCTTAGTTCTTGGGGGATACAATGAGCAGTTCTTC. Its translation: CASSLVLGGYNEQFF.

This clonotype was seen a handful of times. V and J are TRBV20-1 and TRBJ2-1; 7 bases match TRBD2. The CDR3 loop spans 14 amino acids. Germline V gene data show CDR1 as DFQATT and CDR2 as SNEGSKA (reference sequence). Trimming took 8 bases from V and 6 from J; bases not matched to a gene: 13. Here the CDR3 reads CSPRWYGRTNEQFF. CDR3 nucleotide sequence: TGCAGTCCGCGGTGGTACGGGAGGACCAATGAGCAGTTCTTC.

This chain joins TRBV5-1 and TRBJ2-2; either TRBD1 or TRBD2 may supply D (5 bases each). Per the germline V gene, CDR1 is SGHRS and CDR2 is YFSETQ. Trimming took 4 bases from V and 7 from J, leaving 14 bases between them. This CDR3 has 14 amino acids. DNA of the CDR3: TGCGCCAGCAGCCTCGGGACCGCCGGCGGGGAGCTGTTTTTT. Its protein product is CASSLGTAGGELFF.

The chain is built from TRBV10-3 and TRBJ1-2, with a possible D match to TRBD1 (6 bases). The CDR3 consists of 15 residues. V was clipped by 2 bases and J by 4 bases, with 14 bases between them. CDR1 is ENHRY and CDR2 is SYGVKD in the germline V gene. The chain's CDR3 is CAISEEGKGGYGYTF. In DNA, the CDR3 is TGTGCCATCAGTGAGGAGGGGAAAGGGGGCTATGGCTACACCTTC.

This clonotype has a handful of counts. The J gene is TRBJ2-3, the V gene TRBV27, with D tentatively TRBD2 (5 bases). Trimming stripped 3 bases from V and 2 bases from J, with 9 bases between. The CDR3 has 14 residues. The germline gives CDR1 MNHEY, CDR2 SMNVEV (reference sequence). The CDR3 protein is CASSLKRSTDTQYF. CDR3 DNA sequence: TGTGCCAGCAGTTTGAAGCGGTCCACAGATACGCAGTATTTT.

This clonotype was seen more than once but under ten times. The CDR3 DNA reads TGTGCCAGCAGTCTACAGGGGGCCTCTAGATATGGCTACACCTTC. This encodes CASSLQGASRYGYTF. V and J are TRBV12-3 or TRBV12-4 and TRBJ1-2; 9 bases are shared with TRBD1. V shed 5 bases and J 5 bases; nucleotides not matched to a gene: 9. The CDR3 length is 15 residues.

The chain links TRBV24-1 to TRBJ2-1; 7 bases map to TRBD2. The germline CDR1 and CDR2 sequences are KGHDR and SFDVKD. This CDR3 is 18 amino acids long. The J segment lost 9 bases and the V segment lost 9 bases, leaving 25 bases of the junction unmatched. Here the CDR3 DNA reads TGTGCCACCCAACCCGGAAGAACTAGCGCCTCCAGCAGGGTTGAGCAGTTCTTC. As protein: CATQPGRTSASSRVEQFF.